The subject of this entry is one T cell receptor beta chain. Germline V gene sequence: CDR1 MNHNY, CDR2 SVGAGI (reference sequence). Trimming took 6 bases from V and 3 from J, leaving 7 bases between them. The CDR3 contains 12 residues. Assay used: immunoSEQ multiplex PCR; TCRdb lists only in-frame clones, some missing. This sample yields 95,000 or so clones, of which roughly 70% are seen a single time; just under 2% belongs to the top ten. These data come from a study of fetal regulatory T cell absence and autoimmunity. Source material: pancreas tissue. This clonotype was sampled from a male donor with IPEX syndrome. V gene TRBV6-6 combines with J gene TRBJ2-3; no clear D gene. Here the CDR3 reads CASRLRTDTQYF. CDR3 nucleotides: TGTGCCAGCAGGCTCAGAACAGATACGCAGTATTTT.